The clone carrying this T cell receptor (beta chain) has more than one count but fewer than ten. From germline, CDR1 is MGHRA and CDR2 YSYEKL. V lost 3 bases to trimming and J lost 1 base, with 7 bases between them. The CDR3 is 13 residues long. The sample is drawn from a study of blood T cells in healthy people across ages. Together with a sample-barcoded 5' primer, a J-beta primer mix was included in a second PCR lasting about 6 to 11 cycles. TCRdb recomputed calls from the 5' RACE reads with MiXCR, one row per CDR3 protein. The sample lists roughly 1,000,000 distinct CDR3 sequences, about 23% occurring once. These data were likewise used in another study, on T cells of mothers and their children. That work contributes: Over 9.5 million reads per mother and about 3 million per child were obtained.

The sequence was collected from a girl aged 2-10 years in good health. V and J are TRBV4-1 and TRBJ2-7; D uncertain. The sequenced sample consisted of blood. This chain's CDR3 is CASSHGRSYEQYF. DNA of the CDR3: TGCGCCAGCAGCCATGGCAGGTCCTACGAGCAGTACTTC.